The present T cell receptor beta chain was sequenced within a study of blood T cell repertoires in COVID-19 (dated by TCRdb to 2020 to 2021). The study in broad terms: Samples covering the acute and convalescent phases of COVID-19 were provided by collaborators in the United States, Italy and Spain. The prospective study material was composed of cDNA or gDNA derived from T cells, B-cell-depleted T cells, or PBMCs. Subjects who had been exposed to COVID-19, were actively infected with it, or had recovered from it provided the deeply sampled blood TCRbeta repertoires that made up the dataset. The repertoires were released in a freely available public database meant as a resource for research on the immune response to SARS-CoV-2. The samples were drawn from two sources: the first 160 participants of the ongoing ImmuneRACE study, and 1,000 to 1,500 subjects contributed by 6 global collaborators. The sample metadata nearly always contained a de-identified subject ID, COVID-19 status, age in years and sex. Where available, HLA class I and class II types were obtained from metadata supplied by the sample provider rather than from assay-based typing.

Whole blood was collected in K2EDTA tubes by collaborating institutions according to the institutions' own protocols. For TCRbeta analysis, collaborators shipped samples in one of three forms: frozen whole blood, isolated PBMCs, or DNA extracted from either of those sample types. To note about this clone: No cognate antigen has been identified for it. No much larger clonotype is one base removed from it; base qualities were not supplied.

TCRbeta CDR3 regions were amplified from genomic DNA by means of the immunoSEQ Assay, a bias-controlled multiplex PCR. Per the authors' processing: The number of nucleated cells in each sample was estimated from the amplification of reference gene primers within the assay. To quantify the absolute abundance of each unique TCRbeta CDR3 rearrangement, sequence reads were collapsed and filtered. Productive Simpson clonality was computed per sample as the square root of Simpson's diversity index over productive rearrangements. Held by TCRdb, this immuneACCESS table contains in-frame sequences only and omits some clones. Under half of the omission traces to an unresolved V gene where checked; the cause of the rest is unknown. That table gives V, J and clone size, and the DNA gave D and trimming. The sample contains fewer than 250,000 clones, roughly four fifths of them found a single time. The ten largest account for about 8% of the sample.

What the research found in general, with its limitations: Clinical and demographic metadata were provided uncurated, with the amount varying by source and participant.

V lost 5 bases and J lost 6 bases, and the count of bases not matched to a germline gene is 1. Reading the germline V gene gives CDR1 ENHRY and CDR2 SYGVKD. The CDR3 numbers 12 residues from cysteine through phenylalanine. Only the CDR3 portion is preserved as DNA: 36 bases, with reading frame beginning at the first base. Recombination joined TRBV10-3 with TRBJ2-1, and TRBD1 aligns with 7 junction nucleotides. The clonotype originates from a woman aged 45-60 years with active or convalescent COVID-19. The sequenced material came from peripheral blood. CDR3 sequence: CAISRQGNEQFF. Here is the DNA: TGTGCCATCAGTCGACAGGGCAATGAGCAGTTCTTC.